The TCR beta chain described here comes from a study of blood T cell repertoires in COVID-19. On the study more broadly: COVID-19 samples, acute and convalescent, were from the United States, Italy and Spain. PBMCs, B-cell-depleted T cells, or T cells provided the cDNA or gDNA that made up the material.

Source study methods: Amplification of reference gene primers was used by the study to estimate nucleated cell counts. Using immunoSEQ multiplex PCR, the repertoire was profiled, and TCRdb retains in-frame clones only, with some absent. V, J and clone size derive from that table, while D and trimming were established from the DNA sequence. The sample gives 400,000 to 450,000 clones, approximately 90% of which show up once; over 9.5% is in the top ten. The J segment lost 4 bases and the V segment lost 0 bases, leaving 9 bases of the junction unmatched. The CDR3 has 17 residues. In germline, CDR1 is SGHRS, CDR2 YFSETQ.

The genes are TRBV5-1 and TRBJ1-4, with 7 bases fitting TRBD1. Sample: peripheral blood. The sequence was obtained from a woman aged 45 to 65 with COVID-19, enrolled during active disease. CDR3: CASSLGVVDRLNEKLFF. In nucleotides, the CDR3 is TGCGCCAGCAGCTTGGGGGTAGTGGACAGGCTTAATGAAAAACTGTTTTTT.